This T cell receptor beta chain was recovered during a study of blood T cell repertoires in COVID-19. Study as a whole: The origin of the acute and convalescent COVID-19 samples was the United States, Italy and Spain.

In the authors' workflow: Quantification of nucleated cells was approximated via reference gene primer amplification. TCRdb's table, derived via immunoSEQ multiplex PCR, lists solely in-frame clones and lacks some. The V and J calls and clone size were taken over from that table, and D and trimming were inferred from the DNA. This sample has approximately 89,000 clones, with around 92% found just once. The clonotype comes from a woman aged 55-69 years with active COVID-19. The sample comprised peripheral blood.

CDR3 nucleotides: TGTGCCAGCAGCCAAGATAGCGGAACGAACACCGGGGAGCTGTTTTTT. Translating it yields CASSQDSGTNTGELFF. J is TRBJ2-2 and V is TRBV3-1 (or the pseudogene TRBV3-2); D perhaps matches TRBD2 (6 bases). The CDR3 extends over 16 amino acids. With 0 bases removed from V and 0 bases from J, the gap between germline ends came to 8 bases. Germline V gene sequence: CDR1 LGHDT, CDR2 YNNKEL (reference sequence).